The following is a TCR beta chain sequence with its context. This entry comes from a study of blood T cell repertoires in COVID-19. Study background: T cells, B-cell-depleted T cells, or PBMCs provided the cDNA or gDNA that served as material.

Per the original data handling: Amplification with reference gene primers provided the estimates of nucleated cell counts. The repertoire was sequenced with immunoSEQ multiplex PCR; TCRdb's copy has only in-frame clones and lacks some. Clonal size and the V and J genes are those of that table, whereas D and trimming came from the DNA. The top ten clones hold roughly 7% of a sample with 200,000 or so clones, 80% to 85% of them seen once. With 4 bases removed from V and 8 bases from J, the gap between germline ends came to 12 bases. This CDR3 is built from 13 residues. CDR1 and CDR2 from the germline V gene are LGHDT and YNNKEL (reference sequence). Which cohort a participant joined came from the clinical history participants gave. All recovered Cohort 3 donors got two negative PCRs, got clearance, or saw symptom resolution.

This chain joins TRBV3-1 (or the pseudogene TRBV3-2) and TRBJ2-1; D is possibly TRBD2 (6 bases). Input material: PBMCs or T cells enriched from blood (not recorded which). The sequence was collected from a man aged 35 to 55 who had recovered from COVID-19. The CDR3 nucleotides read TGTGCCAGCAGCCCGTCTGGGGAGGATGAGCAGTTCTTC. Its translation: CASSPSGEDEQFF.